This entry is about one T cell receptor beta chain. V shed 1 base, J shed 5 bases, and the junction held 13 bases outside the gene matches. The CDR3 has 17 residues. Germline V gives CDR1 SGHNT, CDR2 YENEEA. Investigators performed immunoSEQ version v3.0 at survey level. TCRdb keeps only in-frame clones here, not all; method: immunoSEQ multiplex PCR. The sample lists around 30,000 clones; over 75% were seen once. The sample comes from a study of long-term antiretroviral therapy in people with HIV. Sequenced here: unsorted PBMCs, sampled 3 years after starting antiretroviral therapy. The rearrangement joins TRBV11-3 to TRBJ2-5; 7 nucleotides line up with TRBD1. The TCR comes from a man aged 35 to 55 with HIV. Here the CDR3 DNA reads TGTGCCAGCAGCTTAGTCGGCCACAGGGGCCACCGGGAGACCCAGTACTTC. As protein: CASSLVGHRGHRETQYF.